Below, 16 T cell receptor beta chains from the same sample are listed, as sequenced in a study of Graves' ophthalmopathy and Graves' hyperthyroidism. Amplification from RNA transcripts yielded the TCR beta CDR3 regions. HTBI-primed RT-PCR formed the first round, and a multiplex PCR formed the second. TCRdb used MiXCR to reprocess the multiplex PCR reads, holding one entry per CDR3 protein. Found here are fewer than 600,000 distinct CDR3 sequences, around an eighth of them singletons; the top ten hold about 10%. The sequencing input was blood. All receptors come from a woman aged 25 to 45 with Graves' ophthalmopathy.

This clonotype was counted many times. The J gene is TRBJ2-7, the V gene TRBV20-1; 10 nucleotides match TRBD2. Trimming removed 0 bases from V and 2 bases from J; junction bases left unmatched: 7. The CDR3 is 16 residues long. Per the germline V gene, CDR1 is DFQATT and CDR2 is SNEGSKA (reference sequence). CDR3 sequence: CSARDDRGLATYEQYF. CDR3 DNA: TGCAGTGCTAGAGATGATAGGGGACTAGCGACCTACGAGCAGTACTTC.

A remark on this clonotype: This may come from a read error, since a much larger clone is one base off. The CDR3 loop reads CVTREVRNTEAFF. The CDR3 bases are TGCGTCACCAGGGAGGTGAGAAACACTGAAGCTTTCTTT. The chain has TRBV5-1 and TRBJ1-1; D is possibly TRBD1 (5 bases). There are 13 residues in the CDR3. CDR1 and CDR2 from the germline V gene are SGHRS and YFSETQ.

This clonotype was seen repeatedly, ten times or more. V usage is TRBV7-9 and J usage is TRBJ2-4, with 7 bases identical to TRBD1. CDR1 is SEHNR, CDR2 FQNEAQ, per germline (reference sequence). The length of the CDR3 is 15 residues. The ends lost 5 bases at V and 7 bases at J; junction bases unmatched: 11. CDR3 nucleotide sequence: TGTGCCAGCAGCGAAGGACAGGCGTGGCCGAACATTCAGTACTTC. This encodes CASSEGQAWPNIQYF.

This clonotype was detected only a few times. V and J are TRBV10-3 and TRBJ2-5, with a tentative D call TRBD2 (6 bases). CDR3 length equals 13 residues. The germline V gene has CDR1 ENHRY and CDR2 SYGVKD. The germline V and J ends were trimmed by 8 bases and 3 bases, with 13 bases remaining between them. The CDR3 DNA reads TGTGCCATCGCCCAGCGGGCCAAAGAGACCCAGTACTTC. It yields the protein CAIAQRAKETQYF.

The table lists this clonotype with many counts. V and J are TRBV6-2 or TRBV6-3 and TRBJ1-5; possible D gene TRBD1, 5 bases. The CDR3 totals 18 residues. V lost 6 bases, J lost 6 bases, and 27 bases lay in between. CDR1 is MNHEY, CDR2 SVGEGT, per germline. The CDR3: CASRPPGQGGTKAQPQHF. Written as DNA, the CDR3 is TGTGCCAGCAGGCCTCCGGGCCAGGGTGGCACAAAGGCTCAGCCCCAGCATTTT.

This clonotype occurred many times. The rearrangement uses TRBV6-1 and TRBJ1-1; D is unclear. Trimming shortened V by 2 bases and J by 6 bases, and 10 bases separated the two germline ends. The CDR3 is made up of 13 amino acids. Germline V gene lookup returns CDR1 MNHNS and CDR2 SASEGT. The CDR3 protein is CASSEWVTAEAFF. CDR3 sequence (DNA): TGTGCCAGCAGTGAATGGGTTACAGCTGAAGCTTTCTTT.

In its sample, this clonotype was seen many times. This chain's CDR3 is CSVDTGSGNTIYF. The CDR3 nucleotides read TGCAGCGTCGATACAGGGTCTGGAAACACCATATATTTT. This chain uses TRBV29-1 with TRBJ1-3; D possibly corresponds to TRBD1 (6 bases). Trimming stripped 6 bases from V and 1 base from J, with 10 bases between. This CDR3 comprises 13 residues. Germline V gene data show CDR1 as SQVTM and CDR2 as ANQGSEA.

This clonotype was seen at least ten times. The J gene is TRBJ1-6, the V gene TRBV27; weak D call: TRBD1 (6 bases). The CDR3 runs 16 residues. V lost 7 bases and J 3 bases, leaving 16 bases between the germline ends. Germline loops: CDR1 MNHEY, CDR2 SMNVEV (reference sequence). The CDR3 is CASTPDGQSYNSPLHF. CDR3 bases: TGTGCCAGCACCCCGGACGGACAGAGCTATAATTCACCCCTCCACTTT.

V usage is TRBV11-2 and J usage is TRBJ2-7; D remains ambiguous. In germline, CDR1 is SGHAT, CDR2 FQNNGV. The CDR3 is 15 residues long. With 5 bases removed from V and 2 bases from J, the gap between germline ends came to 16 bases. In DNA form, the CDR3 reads TGTGCCAGCAGCGATCGGTACTCGAAAGCCTACGAGCAGTACTTC. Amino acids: CASSDRYSKAYEQYF.

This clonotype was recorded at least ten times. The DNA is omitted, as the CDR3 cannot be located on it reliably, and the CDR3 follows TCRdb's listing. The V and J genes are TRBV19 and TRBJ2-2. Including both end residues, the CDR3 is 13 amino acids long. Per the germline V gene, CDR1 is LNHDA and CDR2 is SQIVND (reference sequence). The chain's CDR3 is CASSTSVTGELFF.

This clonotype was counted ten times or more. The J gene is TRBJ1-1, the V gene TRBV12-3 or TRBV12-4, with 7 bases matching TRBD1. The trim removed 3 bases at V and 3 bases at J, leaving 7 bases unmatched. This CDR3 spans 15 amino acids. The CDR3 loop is CASSFLYGTDTEAFF. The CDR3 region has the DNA TGTGCCAGCAGTTTTTTATACGGGACAGACACTGAAGCTTTCTTT.

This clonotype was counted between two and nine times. In DNA, the CDR3 is TGTGCCAGCAGTTTCAGGGGGAAGGGCAATCAGCCCCAGCATTTT. Translating it yields CASSFRGKGNQPQHF. The chain combines TRBV28 with TRBJ1-5; TRBD1 matches at 7 bases. V lost 3 bases to trimming and J lost 2 bases; unmatched junction nucleotides: 4. The CDR3 is 15 amino acids. Per germline, CDR1 MDHEN and CDR2 SYDVKM.

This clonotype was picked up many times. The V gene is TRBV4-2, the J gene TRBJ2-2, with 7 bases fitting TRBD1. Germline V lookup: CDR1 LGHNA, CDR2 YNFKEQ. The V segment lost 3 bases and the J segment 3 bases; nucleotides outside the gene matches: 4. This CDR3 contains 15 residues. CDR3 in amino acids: CASSHNTGDTGELFF. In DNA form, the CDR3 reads TGTGCCAGCAGCCATAATACAGGGGACACCGGGGAGCTGTTTTTT.

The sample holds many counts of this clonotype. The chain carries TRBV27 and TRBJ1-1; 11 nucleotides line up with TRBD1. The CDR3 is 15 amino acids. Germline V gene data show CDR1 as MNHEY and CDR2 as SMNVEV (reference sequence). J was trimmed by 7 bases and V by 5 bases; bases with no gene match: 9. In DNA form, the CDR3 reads TGTGCCAGCAGTGAAGGGACAGGGGGATTGAATGAAGCTTTCTTT. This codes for CASSEGTGGLNEAFF.

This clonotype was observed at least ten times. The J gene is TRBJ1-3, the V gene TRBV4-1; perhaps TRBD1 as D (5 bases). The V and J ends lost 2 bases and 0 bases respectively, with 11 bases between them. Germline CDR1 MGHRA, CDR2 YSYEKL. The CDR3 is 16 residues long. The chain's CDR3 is CASSQQKGPSGNTIYF. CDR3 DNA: TGCGCCAGCAGCCAACAAAAGGGGCCCTCTGGAAACACCATATATTTT.

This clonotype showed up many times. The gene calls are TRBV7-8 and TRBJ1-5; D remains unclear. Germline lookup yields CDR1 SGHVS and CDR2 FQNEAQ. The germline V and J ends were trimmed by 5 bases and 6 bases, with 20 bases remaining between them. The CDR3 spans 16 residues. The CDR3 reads CASSPSSISSGQPQHF. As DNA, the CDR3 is TGTGCCAGCAGCCCGTCGTCCATCTCCTCGGGTCAGCCCCAGCATTTT.